The sequence of this TCR beta chain was determined in a study of blood T cell repertoires in COVID-19. The wider study: From the United States, Italy and Spain came samples of acute and convalescent COVID-19. In each case, the material was cDNA or gDNA derived from T cells, B-cell-depleted T cells, or PBMCs.

Seattle patient enrollment occurred during active infection, with longitudinal follow-up thereafter. The method was immunoSEQ multiplex PCR; TCRdb's version includes in-frame clones alone and lacks a portion of them. The data show 150,000 or so clones, around 87% seen once. The sample consisted of peripheral blood. The sequence derives from a woman in her 70s with COVID-19, enrolled during active disease.

CDR3 DNA: TGTGCCAGCAGTGAAGCCGGAGGGACCTACGAGCAGTACTTC. Translated, it gives CASSEAGGTYEQYF. V and J are TRBV6-1 and TRBJ2-7, with D possibly TRBD2 on 6 matching bases. Germline lookup yields CDR1 MNHNS and CDR2 SASEGT. Between the trimmed V and J ends, which lost 0 bases and 2 bases, there was a span of 8 bases. The CDR3 length is 14 residues.